This TCR beta chain was retrieved from a study of memory CD4+ T cells and cytomegalovirus serostatus. Single viable CD3+CD4+CD8-CD45RO+ cells were sorted as the memory CD4+ T cells. CD4+ T cells were isolated by positive magnetic selection. This clone was picked up a small number of times. Its antigen is currently unknown. Study-level findings and limits: Suggested: most of the CMV-linked TCR signature lies in CD4+ memory cells.

V was pared by 1 base and J by 8 bases, with 9 bases between. CDR1 is SGHAT, CDR2 FQNNGV, per germline. The CDR3 extends over 14 amino acids. In the original analysis: After removing out-of-frame reads, around 2,100,000 distinct TCRbeta sequences remained. Repertoires were generated with immunoSEQ multiplex PCR, while TCRdb's copy carries only in-frame clones and drops some. The DNA gave D and trimming, while V, J and clone size come from that table. Here the sample spans tens of thousands of clones, less than 80% being singletons. The receptor comes from an adult in good health and CMV-seronegative. This sequence joins TRBV11-2 and TRBJ1-6; D remains unclear. Sequencing was performed on memory CD4+ T cells from blood. The CDR3 protein is CASSLGLRDSPLHF. CDR3 nucleotides: TGTGCCAGCAGCTTAGGACTTCGAGATTCACCCCTCCACTTT.